This is a list of T cell receptor beta chains from one sample in a study of blood T cell repertoires in COVID-19. Some clones are missing from TCRdb's copy, which holds only in-frame ones; the method was immunoSEQ multiplex PCR. The data hold some 500,000 clones, with roughly nine tenths observed a single time. The source material was peripheral blood. These receptors were taken from a woman between 45 and 65 years old with COVID-19, enrolled during active disease. Each CDR3 is given without its conserved first and last residue.

V gene	J gene	CDR3 protein
TRBV6-2/TRBV6-3	TRBJ1-4	ASSPARPWLF
TRBV13	TRBJ1-6	ASSLRDYNSPLH
TRBV19	TRBJ2-7	ASSLRTGVEQY
TRBV7-2	TRBJ2-2	ASSSGPLANTGELF
TRBV14	TRBJ2-3	ASSQGRVASTDTQY
TRBV7-2	TRBJ2-7	ASSPQGPPASYEQY
TRBV6-5	TRBJ2-7	ASSRTGQGGYEQY
TRBV4-2	TRBJ2-7	ASSQDRGTRGLAYEQY
TRBV4-1	TRBJ2-7	ASSQGGGGGYEQY
TRBV5-1	TRBJ2-1	ASSRGLAPNNEQF
TRBV7-2	TRBJ1-6	ASSIAMRAGHSPLH
TRBV24-1	TRBJ2-5	ATSDLGTGPETQY
TRBV7-9	TRBJ2-2	ASSLSRDRGNTGELF
TRBV12-3/TRBV12-4	TRBJ1-2	ASSLVAYGYT
TRBV6-5	TRBJ1-2	ASRPGQGDGYT
TRBV19	TRBJ2-7	ARQTGWAYEQY
TRBV6-2/TRBV6-3	TRBJ2-1	ASSPLAGNEQF
TRBV3-1/TRBV3-2	TRBJ1-1	ASSQGSGEKEAF
TRBV5-4	TRBJ2-7	ASSRGLDYEQY
TRBV30	TRBJ2-4	AWRGLAGIQY
TRBV28	TRBJ2-2	ASSSRGAGELF
TRBV14	TRBJ1-2	ASSQESGDGYT
TRBV10-1	TRBJ2-7	AIFPREQY
TRBV5-6	TRBJ2-1	ASSSRGASTFGQF
TRBV24-1	TRBJ1-6	ATSSRGGSPLH
TRBV6-6	TRBJ2-5	ASSYSDRGETQY
TRBV5-1	TRBJ1-3	ASSSAGTGAGNTIY
TRBV7-2	TRBJ2-5	ASSLTSGAQETQY
TRBV11-2	TRBJ1-3	ASSLDRGNTIY
TRBV25-1	TRBJ1-3	ASSESGPVLAIY
TRBV10-1	TRBJ2-7	ASSRDTASYEQY
TRBV19	TRBJ1-5	ASSIIPESNQPQH
TRBV5-1	TRBJ1-4	ASSFTGTGDEKLF
TRBV5-4	TRBJ2-4	ASSTGQDLAKNIQY
TRBV7-2	TRBJ1-5	ASSLSRGNQPQH
TRBV13	TRBJ1-4	ASSLQGVATNEKLF
TRBV5-6	TRBJ1-2	ASLEGQDSRGYT
TRBV6-5	TRBJ1-3	ASSLGTHSGNTIY
TRBV4-2	TRBJ1-2	ASSQAGQGVYGYT
TRBV29-1	TRBJ1-4	SATRQGSEKKLF
TRBV7-8	TRBJ1-5	ASSRVVSNQPQH
TRBV14	TRBJ2-7	ASSQWGTGTYKQY
TRBV12-3/TRBV12-4	TRBJ1-2	ASSSGGWYGYT
TRBV24-1	TRBJ2-3	ATSALGQGRDTQY
TRBV18	TRBJ1-2	ASSQGWGQRYGYT
TRBV15	TRBJ1-5	ATSRGTADQPQH
TRBV6-2/TRBV6-3	TRBJ1-2	ASSYSPTGDLGGYT
TRBV19	TRBJ1-5	ASSIERGQTYQPQH
TRBV7-9	TRBJ2-7	ASSLTGLYEQY
TRBV6-5	TRBJ1-2	ASSYDRAYGYT
TRBV5-5	TRBJ1-4	ASSPAPDRAEKLF
TRBV3-1/TRBV3-2	TRBJ1-5	ASSHTRQGLQPQH
TRBV5-1	TRBJ2-2	ASSLQGADTGELF
TRBV5-1	TRBJ1-1	ASRTNVGQDTEAF
TRBV6-5	TRBJ1-1	ASSYPGRSTEAF
TRBV30	TRBJ1-2	AWSTSTGVGYT
TRBV9	TRBJ2-7	ASSPKDSYEQY
TRBV28	TRBJ1-4	ASRLDRAKEKLF
TRBV28	TRBJ2-5	ASSMTGTHETQY